This is a list of T cell receptor beta chains from one sample in a study of blood T cell repertoires in COVID-19. Repertoires were generated with immunoSEQ multiplex PCR, while TCRdb's copy carries only in-frame clones and drops some. The profile shows 70,000 or so clones, roughly 71% of them singletons. The sample comprised peripheral blood. The receptors shown here come from a man aged 55 to 69 with COVID-19, enrolled during active disease. CDR3s include the opening cysteine and the closing phenylalanine or tryptophan. Fields, in order: J gene, V gene, clone size, D gene, CDR3 protein, CDR3 DNA. D genes are given only for firm matches. Only some rows state a clone size, as once, few, many or a class for expanded clones.

>TRBJ2-5|TRBV2|-|TRBD2
CASSASGSGGMVETQYF
TGTGCCAGCAGCGCTTCTGGTAGCGGGGGAATGGTGGAGACCCAGTACTTC
>TRBJ1-5|TRBV30|-|TRBD1
CAWSERAGGQPQHF
TGTGCCTGGAGTGAGCGGGCAGGGGGACAGCCCCAGCATTTT
>TRBJ2-1|TRBV6-7|-|-
CASEKLPNNEQFF
TGTGCCAGCGAGAAACTCCCGAACAATGAGCAGTTCTTC
>TRBJ1-5|TRBV20-1|once|-
CSASGGQPQHF
TGCAGTGCCTCAGGAGGCCAGCCCCAGCATTTT
>TRBJ1-5|TRBV28|-|-
CASRRRDQPQHF
TGTGCCAGCAGGAGACGGGATCAGCCCCAGCATTTT
>TRBJ2-7|TRBV11-3|-|-
CASSLAVTTEQYF
TGTGCCAGCAGCTTAGCGGTAACTACGGAGCAGTACTTC
>TRBJ2-1|TRBV27|-|-
CASSLIGGSYNEQFF
TGTGCCAGCAGTTTAATAGGAGGCTCCTACAATGAGCAGTTCTTC
>TRBJ1-3|TRBV10-3|-|-
CATRWGALSGNTIYF
TGTGCCACGCGATGGGGAGCCCTCTCTGGAAACACCATATATTTT
>TRBJ1-4|TRBV7-9|-|-
CAGEGVGKKLFF
TGTGCCGGGGAAGGGGTTGGGAAAAAACTGTTTTTT
>TRBJ2-3|TRBV7-2|-|TRBD2
CASSGRGGGADTQYF
TGTGCCAGCAGCGGACGGGGGGGCGGGGCAGATACGCAGTATTTT
>TRBJ1-1|TRBV3-1/TRBV3-2|-|TRBD1
CASSQDNRGTEAFF
TGTGCCAGCAGCCAAGACAACAGGGGCACTGAAGCTTTCTTT
>TRBJ2-1|TRBV6-1|-|-
CASSASPGVDYNEQFF
TGTGCCAGCAGTGCGTCCCCCGGGGTGGACTACAATGAGCAGTTCTTC
>TRBJ2-3|TRBV9|-|-
CASSPRLSTDTQYF
TGTGCCAGCAGCCCACGACTAAGCACAGATACGCAGTATTTT
>TRBJ2-1|TRBV9|-|-
CASSVGGNNEQFF
TGTGCCAGCAGCGTTGGCGGAAACAATGAGCAGTTCTTC
>TRBJ2-3|TRBV9|once|-
CASSPGSRGDTQYF
TGTGCCAGCAGCCCAGGGTCTCGGGGGGATACGCAGTATTTT